This TCR beta chain was captured in a study of cytomegalovirus exposure and HLA in healthy donors. This PCR relied on a set of 60 Vbeta primers and 13 Jbeta primers. Sequencing used immunoSEQ multiplex PCR; TCRdb keeps in-frame clones, though not all of them. The table records some 150,000 clones, about 75% of them present only once. The ends lost 2 bases at V and 5 bases at J; junction bases unmatched: 4. This CDR3 is built from 15 residues. Germline V CDR1 and CDR2: MNHNS, SASEGT. Input material: PBMCs. The chain is built from TRBV6-1 and TRBJ2-7; TRBD1 matches at 12 bases. The receptor was isolated from a man aged 35 to 55 in good health and CMV-seropositive. CDR3: CASSEPGQGAHEQYF. For the CDR3, the DNA is TGTGCCAGCAGTGAACCGGGACAGGGGGCCCACGAGCAGTACTTC.